This TCR beta chain was sequenced in a study of cytomegalovirus exposure and HLA in healthy donors (TCRdb year 2017). Some background on the complete study: An earlier analysis of fewer than 750 of the donors reported about 280 Gb of sequence data and roughly 120 million unique TCR beta sequences obtained from approximately 180 million T cells. To study patterns of TCR occurrence, a later analysis re-analyzed previously published TCR beta repertoires from under 750 donors and added high-resolution HLA genotyping. Because of strong linkage in the cohort, roughly five DR-DQ haplotypes were treated as single units for association and clustering. The T cell repertoires of 700 or so subjects were profiled by immunosequencing and related to cytomegalovirus serostatus. The number of typed donors differed by locus: about 620-630 for A, B, C, DRB1 and DQB1; approximately 530 for DQA1; some 590 for DPA1; and some 450 for DPB1. The study aimed to test whether cataloging public T cell receptors could reveal signatures of past pathogen exposure. High-throughput TCR immunosequencing, statistical association of individual TCRs with disease status, and machine learning were combined to predict cytomegalovirus infection status. An earlier analysis of 587 of the donors used high-throughput TCR beta sequencing to judge whether each TCR beta V gene segment behaved as functional or pseudogenic. Besides the first cohort of around 670 subjects, a separate validation cohort made up of roughly 120 different subjects was used. An early release covering around 630 HLA-typed donors comprised approximately 300 gigabases of sequencing data and tens of millions of unique TCR sequences. Both class I and class II loci were covered by HLA typing, at four-digit resolution. Across 398 genotyped donors of the cohort, an average of about 240,000 unique TCR beta nucleotide sequences per donor were sequenced, and around 19% of those sequences were non-productive. Alongside the repertoire data, information on donor age, sex, ethnicity and CMV serostatus was compiled. All discovery cohort repertoires had been generated on a single sequencing platform. The genetic ancestry cluster associated with self-reported Caucasian donors included roughly four fifths of the 398 genotyped donors. A later genetic analysis took genome-wide SNP genotypes for about 55% of the roughly 670 donors and used that subset as a discovery cohort. Rather than drawing on any new phenotypic data, the later analysis identified candidate immune exposures from TCR beta sequences and the way those sequences occurred across donors. What the research found in general, with its limitations: Correlated functional status among segregating V segments might reflect linkage disequilibrium, but an unknown experimental factor could not be ruled out. Cytomegalovirus status was reported to be diagnosed by the classifier with high specificity and sensitivity in both the original and validation cohorts. In a later analysis, HLA-associated TCR beta chains showed more clonal expansion and lower generation probabilities than non-associated chains that were equally common. Most TCR sequences were seen in very few donors, while some public TCRs were found in many individuals. In an earlier analysis of around 600 of the donors, most TCR beta V segments appeared in productive rearrangements about 87% or about 30% of the time, broadly matching IMGT annotations. A later analysis found that TCR association rates varied across HLA loci, with DRB1 alleles showing the most associated TCRs and HLA-C alleles the fewest. In this cohort, only TCR beta chains were sequenced, and detectable features were limited by the absence of alpha or paired-chain data. A cluster of highly shared sequence variants was judged likely to represent a technical artifact of the sequencing pipeline. Assigning TCR associations to individual alleles was difficult when HLA alleles, especially DR and DQ, strongly co-occurred. A further reported finding was that TCR beta sequences accurately predicted the HLA-A and HLA-B alleles for most subjects in the first cohort. Because HLA typing was missing for some donors at each locus, association tests included only the typed subset. Because counts were too low, seventeen rarely observed V segments, including chromosome 9 orphons, were excluded from the earlier analysis of about 500 of the donors. According to a later analysis, most CMV-associated TCR beta chains appeared to be HLA-restricted, and the HLA associations seemed to be driven largely by CMV exposure. For the cohort, immune exposure information was limited to CMV serostatus. Presence/absence analyses assumed roughly uniform sequencing depth across donors, an assumption that may not hold. A later analysis reported that several top co-occurrence clusters appeared linked to parvovirus B19, influenza, CMV and Epstein-Barr virus. Specific HLA alleles were associated with about 17,000 TCR beta sequences at a false discovery rate of 0.05 in a later analysis. In a later genetic analysis, a missense DCLRE1C variant was associated with V-gene and J-gene trimming of TCR beta chains, and the association was replicated in an independent cohort. In vitro tests confirmed that three of the cytomegalovirus-associated TCR beta chains recognize cytomegalovirus antigens. According to the authors, the approach could potentially be generalized to other disease states and immunological phenotypes. Compared with the approximately 670-donor mean, donors in an Asian-associated ancestry cluster had fewer N-insertions in productive TCRs, according to a later genetic analysis. The study listed 164 TCR beta chains as associated with cytomegalovirus.

Of note for this clone: It lacks a known antigen. No much larger clonotype is one base removed from it; base qualities were not supplied.

The cohort consisted of approximately 690 healthy bone marrow donors. Cohort members were all nominally healthy when sampled, although unrecorded immune exposures were likely present. The donor tested CMV seropositive and was one of the 289 seropositive cohort members. A peripheral blood sample was provided by each donor, and peripheral blood mononuclear cells were used for TCR beta sequencing. Genomic DNA extraction from the blood cell samples was performed with the Qiagen DNeasy Blood Extraction Kit. Library construction relied on the immunoSEQ multiplex PCR assay. For the multiplex PCR, a mixture combining 60 forward primers for TCR Vbeta segments and 13 reverse primers for TCR Jbeta segments was used. The CDR3 region of rearranged TCR beta genes was amplified from genomic DNA by a multiplex PCR assay. The amplified TCR beta libraries were sequenced on the Illumina HiSeq System as 87-base-pair reads. As for the authors' bioinformatics: A later analysis counted tens of millions of unique TCR beta chains across the 550 to 800 repertoires, and around 12 million of these chains were shared by at least two donors. Raw reads were error-corrected and collapsed into unique sequences by a nearest-neighbor algorithm in which closely related sequences were merged to remove PCR and sequencing errors. To assign V, D and J gene segments, CDR3 sequences were aligned to IMGT reference sequences. For a sequence to be retained, a match of at least six nucleotides to both a V gene segment and a J gene segment was required. Rearrangements were called productive when the CDR3 lacked stop codons and stayed in frame with V and J; all others were non-productive. CDR3 was defined by IMGT convention, running from the second conserved V-encoded cysteine to the conserved J-encoded phenylalanine. In an earlier analysis of approximately 500 of the donors, sequences lacking an unambiguous match to a single V gene segment were excluded. In an earlier analysis of about 590 of the donors, a V segment was called functional when productive rearrangements were above 56.7%, and segregating when the standard deviation between donors exceeded 5%. A statistical classification framework was developed to diagnose cytomegalovirus status using the catalog of TCR beta chain sequences. In a later analysis, TCR nucleotide sequences were compared against IMGT/GENE-DB human TR gene sequences so that V and J genes could be assigned. In a later analysis, CDR3 sequences and most-parsimonious VDJ recombination scenarios were assigned using the TCRdist pipeline. In a later analysis, each TCR beta chain was defined by its CDR3 amino acid sequence together with its V-gene family, and reads without a unique V-gene family were excluded. In a later analysis, 450 to 600 highly shared, low-generation-probability nucleotide sequences were removed to address suspected cross-contamination and a sequencing artifact. A later analysis calculated a clonal expansion index for each public chain from normalized within-repertoire ranks of inferred template counts. A later analysis computed generation probabilities with a VDJ recombination model fitted to out-of-frame rearrangements, and checked the results against IGoR. In a later analysis, TCR-TCR, TCR-HLA and TCR-CMV co-occurrence was scored with hypergeometric tests, and a repertoire-size bias correction was applied to TCR pairs. In a later analysis, false discovery rates were estimated by permuting HLA or CMV assignments 20 times. In a later analysis, co-occurring TCRs were grouped with DBSCAN, and TCRdist sequence similarity was added when clustering was performed within HLA-allele-positive subsets. Repertoires with fewer than 30,000 or more than 120,000 public chains were left out of co-occurrence clustering, as were four to six repertoires with anomalous nucleotide sharing. TCRdb obtained this table from immuneACCESS and retained in-frame rearrangements with V and J assigned. These tables miss some clones; where compared with another copy, unresolved V genes account for less than half of the shortfall, and the remainder is unexplained. V and J calls and clone size are copied from that table; D and trimming were computed from the DNA. Present in this sample are approximately 170,000 clones, around 80% of which were seen just once. Jointly, the top ten make up under 6% of the sample.

The sample consisted of PBMCs. The source is a woman aged 45 to 65 in good health and CMV-seropositive.

The sequenced DNA: TGTGCCATCAGATCCGCACTAGCACCAGAGACCCAGTACTTC. It specifies CAIRSALAPETQYF. The rearranged chain carries TRBV10-3 and TRBJ2-5; the D gene is perhaps TRBD2, on 6 matching bases. CDR1 and CDR2, per the germline V gene, are ENHRY and SYGVKD. V loses 6 bases, J loses 4 bases, and the germline ends lie 15 bases apart. Reading from cysteine to phenylalanine, the CDR3 counts 14 amino acids. Of the read, only the CDR3 DNA is kept; its 42 bases are in frame from base 1.